These T cell receptor beta chains were read from a single sample in a study of OX40 agonist ivuxolimab in advanced cancers. Clones were sequenced by immunoSEQ multiplex PCR, and TCRdb holds only the in-frame ones, with some missing. The sample lists 71,000 or so clones; roughly nine tenths were seen once. Source: CD4+ or CD8+ T cells sorted from blood, taken in a trial of the OX40 agonist ivuxolimab. All receptors derive from an adult with an advanced solid tumor such as melanoma, head and neck, liver or kidney cancer. Each CDR3 is given with its conserved first and last residue. A D gene is named only where the DNA matches it firmly. Clone size is stated in some rows and not others, as once, few, many or a class when expanded.

clone_size d_call j_call v_call cdr3_nt cdr3_aa
- - TRBJ2-6 TRBV18 TGTGCCAGCTCATCGAATTCTGGGGCCAACGTCCTGACTTTC CASSSNSGANVLTF
- TRBD1 TRBJ1-2 TRBV14 TGTGCCAGCAGCCTAAGGACAGGGTATGGCTACACCTTC CASSLRTGYGYTF
- - TRBJ1-1 TRBV6-6 TGTGCCAGCAGTTTCAGCGGGACTGAAGCTTTCTTT CASSFSGTEAFF
- - TRBJ1-4 TRBV28 TGTGCCAGCAGTTCAACAGGGATAAGAGAAAAACTGTTTTTT CASSSTGIREKLFF
- TRBD1 TRBJ1-1 TRBV7-2 TGTGCCAGCAGCTTAGGAGGACAGGGATTGAATGCTTTCTTT CASSLGGQGLNAFF
- - TRBJ1-4 TRBV18 TGTGCCAGCTCACCCACAAACGGAGCAACTAATGAAAAACTGTTTTTT CASSPTNGATNEKLFF
- - TRBJ2-5 TRBV10-3 TGTGCCATCAGTGATCCGACGTTTCAAGAGACCCAGTACTTC CAISDPTFQETQYF
- TRBD1 TRBJ2-1 TRBV5-1 TGCGCCAGCAGGCTGCCGTCCGCTGGGACAGAGTACAATGAGCAGTTCTTC CASRLPSAGTEYNEQFF
once - TRBJ1-1 TRBV19 TGTGCCAGTAGTATAGGGCGGAACACTGAAGCTTTCTTT CASSIGRNTEAFF
- - TRBJ1-3 TRBV5-4 TGTGCCAGCAGCTTGGACTACTCTGGAAACACCATATATTTT CASSLDYSGNTIYF
once - TRBJ2-3 TRBV7-3 TGTGCCAGCGGAGAGAGAGATACGCAGTATTTT CASGERDTQYF
- - TRBJ2-7 TRBV5-1 TGCGCCAGCAGCTTGTTTTCCGGGCAGGGAATTGGCGAGCAGTACTTC CASSLFSGQGIGEQYF
- TRBD1 TRBJ2-2 TRBV25-1 TGTGCCAGCAGTGACCGACAGGGGGACACCGGGGAGCTGTTTTTT CASSDRQGDTGELFF
- - TRBJ2-3 TRBV7-2 TGTGCCAGCAGCTTGCCCCCCGGTGGGGGGGCTAGCACAGATACGCAGTATTTT CASSLPPGGGASTDTQYF
- - TRBJ2-7 TRBV5-1 TGCGCCAGCAGCTTGGGGCAATTCTACGAGCAGTACTTC CASSLGQFYEQYF
- TRBD2 TRBJ2-1 TRBV4-3 TGCGCCAGCAGCCAAGAGCCTAGCGGGACGGGGTACAATGAGCAGTTCTTC CASSQEPSGTGYNEQFF
- - TRBJ2-5 TRBV18 TGTGCCAGCTCACCACGGGGGACTGTACAAGAGACCCAGTACTTC CASSPRGTVQETQYF
- TRBD1 TRBJ1-5 TRBV19 TGTGCCAGTAGAGCAGGGGGCCTTGGCAATCAGCCCCAGCATTTT CASRAGGLGNQPQHF
- - TRBJ2-7 TRBV19 TGTGCCAGTTCGGGGGAGCAGTACTTC CASSGEQYF
- - TRBJ1-2 TRBV5-1 TGCGCCAGCAGCTTGGGGCGGGACTATGGCTACACCTTC CASSLGRDYGYTF
- - TRBJ1-5 TRBV27 TGTGCCAGCAGTTTTGAGGGACAGCCCCAGCATTTT CASSFEGQPQHF
- TRBD2 TRBJ2-7 TRBV5-1 TGCGCCAGCAGCTTGGGGACTAGCGGGAAAACCTACGAGCAGTACTTC CASSLGTSGKTYEQYF
- TRBD1 TRBJ1-2 TRBV7-3 TGTGCCAGCAGCTTGGGACAGGGCGAGGATGGCTACACCTTC CASSLGQGEDGYTF
- TRBD1 TRBJ1-3 TRBV9 TGTGCCAGCAGTCGCCCGGGACAGAGCTCTGGAAACACCATATATTTT CASSRPGQSSGNTIYF
- TRBD2 TRBJ2-4 TRBV7-9 TGTGCCAGCAGCTTAGCGCTTGCGGGAGGCGACATTCAGTACTTC CASSLALAGGDIQYF
- - TRBJ1-2 TRBV7-2 TGTGCCAGCAGTCTTTATCAAGATTACTCTGGCTACACCTTC CASSLYQDYSGYTF
- TRBD2 TRBJ2-7 TRBV2 TGTGCCAGCAGTGAGGGACTAGCGGGAGGCTACGAGCAGTACTTC CASSEGLAGGYEQYF
- TRBD2 TRBJ2-3 TRBV6-6 TGTGCCAGCAGTTACGGGTCTAGCGGGAGTGCAGATACGCAGTATTTT CASSYGSSGSADTQYF
- - TRBJ1-4 TRBV11-2 TGTGCCAGCAGCTTCAAGAGACACGAAAAACTGTTTTTT CASSFKRHEKLFF
- TRBD2 TRBJ2-2 TRBV7-2 TGTGCCAGCAACTATCTAGCGGGACATCAGGCCGGGGAGCTGTTTTTT CASNYLAGHQAGELFF
few - TRBJ1-5 TRBV4-2 TGTGCCAGCAGCCAAGATCGTGCGGGGAATCAGCCCCAGCATTTT CASSQDRAGNQPQHF
- TRBD1 TRBJ2-5 TRBV10-3 TGTGCCATCAGTCCGGGACAGGGGGAGACCCAGTACTTC CAISPGQGETQYF
- TRBD1 TRBJ1-1 TRBV30 TGTGCCGGAGGGGGCCGGGTACTTAGCACTGAAGCTTTCTTT CAGGGRVLSTEAFF
- - TRBJ1-1 TRBV7-9 TGTGCCAGCAGCTTAGAGTCAGGGGCCACTGAAGCTTTCTTT CASSLESGATEAFF
- - TRBJ2-7 TRBV20-1 TGCAGTGCTAGAGAGTCGGCCGAGCAGTACTTC CSARESAEQYF
- - TRBJ2-5 TRBV10-3 TGTGCCATCAGTGTGGGGGAAAGGGAGACCCAGTACTTC CAISVGERETQYF
- TRBD1 TRBJ2-3 TRBV13 TGTGCCAGCAGCCCGGGACAGGGTACAGATACGCAGTATTTT CASSPGQGTDTQYF
- TRBD2 TRBJ2-5 TRBV6-5 TGTGCCAGCAGCACTAGCGGGAAGTTCCAAGAGACCCAGTACTTC CASSTSGKFQETQYF
- - TRBJ2-7 TRBV5-8 TGTGCCAGCAGCTCCTATTCTACCTACGAGCAGTACTTC CASSSYSTYEQYF
- - TRBJ1-5 TRBV19 TGTGCCAGTAGTTATAGGGGCTTTGGCAATCAGCCCCAGCATTTT CASSYRGFGNQPQHF
- - TRBJ1-1 TRBV7-6 TGTGCCAGCAGCTTTAGCTGGGAATCGAACACTGAAGCTTTCTTT CASSFSWESNTEAFF
- - TRBJ2-1 TRBV6-1 TGTGCCAGCAGTTTTAGCGCCGACTCCTACAATGAGCAGTTCTTC CASSFSADSYNEQFF
few - TRBJ2-2 TRBV5-4 TGTGCCACCTCCGGGACGGTGAACACCGGGGAGCTGTTTTTT CATSGTVNTGELFF
- TRBD1 TRBJ2-7 TRBV2 TGTGCCAGCCGGGACAGGGGGCAGTACTTC CASRDRGQYF
once TRBD1 TRBJ2-7 TRBV5-5 TGTGCCAGCAGCTTGGAGGGGACAGGCTCCTACGAGCAGTACTTC CASSLEGTGSYEQYF